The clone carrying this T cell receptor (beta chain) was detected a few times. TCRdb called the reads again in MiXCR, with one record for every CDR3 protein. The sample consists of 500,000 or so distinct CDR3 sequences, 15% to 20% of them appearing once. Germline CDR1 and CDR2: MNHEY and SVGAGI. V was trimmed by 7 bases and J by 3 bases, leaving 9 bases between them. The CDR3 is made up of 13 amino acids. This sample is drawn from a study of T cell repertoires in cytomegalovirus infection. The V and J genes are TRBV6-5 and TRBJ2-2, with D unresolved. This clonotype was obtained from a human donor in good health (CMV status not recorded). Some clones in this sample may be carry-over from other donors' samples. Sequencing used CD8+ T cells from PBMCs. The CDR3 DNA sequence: TGTGCCAGCACGAGAGCGTACACCGGGGAGCTGTTTTTT. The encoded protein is CASTRAYTGELFF.